The entry below describes one T cell receptor (beta chain). This clonotype occurred a few times. Its cognate antigen has yet to be identified. Per-base qualities were not stored, and no clone one base away is much larger. This entry comes from a study of post-analysis software for immune sequencing data (dated by TCRdb to about 2015). Broadly, across the study: The recorded disease courses included relapsing-remitting, secondary progressive and progressive-relapsing multiple sclerosis, and some patients had no subtype annotation. A subset of samples was prepared in parallel using single-end sample barcoding, then pooled and co-amplified after Illumina adapter ligation. The multiple sclerosis patient repertoires were compared with 11 previously published healthy control repertoires from donors aged 6 to 25 years. Summary of the overall study and its limitations: Direct clustering with F measure revealed strong co-clustering of samples prepared in the same batch, which led to a batch-effect correction. The multiple sclerosis patient group was slightly younger than the control group. Significantly lower normalized Chao1 diversity was found in multiple sclerosis patients than in controls, suggesting substantial peripheral T-cell clonal expansion. Patients showed significantly higher frequencies than controls for a handful of TRBV segments, among them TRBV5-6, TRBV5-1 and TRBV20-1.

The receptor library was made with PCR. The listed sequencing device is Illumina HiSeq 2500. Unique molecular identifiers were incorporated into TCR beta cDNA libraries to reduce PCR and sequencing biases. Every 1 to 10 million input T cells yielded 500,000 or so cDNA molecules, meaning each molecule approximated one T cell. Patient libraries were prepared and sequenced with the same protocol used for the earlier healthy control dataset. Samples belonging to the same batch were prepared together, multiplexed and sequenced on a shared HiSeq lane. Turning to the authors' computational methods: Raw barcoded reads were processed with MIGEC, and single-read molecular identifier groups were discarded before consensus assembly and CDR3 extraction. Clonotype tables were post-analysed with VDJtools, normalizing diversity by down-sampling all datasets to the smallest sample size. Repertoire overlap clustering matched CDR3 amino acid but not nucleotide sequences to correct batch-related cross-sample contamination. The raw public data were reprocessed by TCRdb itself: fastp quality trimming at Q25, MiXCR clonotype calling, in-frame beta chains only. Each entry is one CDR3 protein sequence, shown with its most common DNA and genes. These V and J calls derive from TCRdb rather than the authors' analysis. The sample data list roughly 540,000 distinct CDR3 sequences, and approximately 31% of these were observed just once. 4.5% to 7.5% of the sample rests with the top ten.

The CDR1 and CDR2 encoded by the germline V gene are SGDLS and YYNGEE. At the junction V is shortened by 1 base and J by 0 bases; bases outside the gene matches: 1. Including cysteine and phenylalanine, the CDR3 has 15 amino acids. The CDR3 DNA has 45 bases and is translated from base 1. TCR beta repertoires were profiled from peripheral blood of approximately 13 young patients with multiple sclerosis to demonstrate the VDJtools post-analysis software. The patients with multiple sclerosis were children and adolescents between roughly 6 and 15 years of age. The chain couples TRBV9 to TRBJ2-1; TRBD1 aligns with 7 central bases. Sequencing input: blood. This TCR came from a girl younger than 18 with multiple sclerosis. The sequence in DNA is TGTGCCAGCAGCGTACGGGACAGCTCCTACAATGAGCAGTTCTTC. This yields the protein CASSVRDSSYNEQFF.